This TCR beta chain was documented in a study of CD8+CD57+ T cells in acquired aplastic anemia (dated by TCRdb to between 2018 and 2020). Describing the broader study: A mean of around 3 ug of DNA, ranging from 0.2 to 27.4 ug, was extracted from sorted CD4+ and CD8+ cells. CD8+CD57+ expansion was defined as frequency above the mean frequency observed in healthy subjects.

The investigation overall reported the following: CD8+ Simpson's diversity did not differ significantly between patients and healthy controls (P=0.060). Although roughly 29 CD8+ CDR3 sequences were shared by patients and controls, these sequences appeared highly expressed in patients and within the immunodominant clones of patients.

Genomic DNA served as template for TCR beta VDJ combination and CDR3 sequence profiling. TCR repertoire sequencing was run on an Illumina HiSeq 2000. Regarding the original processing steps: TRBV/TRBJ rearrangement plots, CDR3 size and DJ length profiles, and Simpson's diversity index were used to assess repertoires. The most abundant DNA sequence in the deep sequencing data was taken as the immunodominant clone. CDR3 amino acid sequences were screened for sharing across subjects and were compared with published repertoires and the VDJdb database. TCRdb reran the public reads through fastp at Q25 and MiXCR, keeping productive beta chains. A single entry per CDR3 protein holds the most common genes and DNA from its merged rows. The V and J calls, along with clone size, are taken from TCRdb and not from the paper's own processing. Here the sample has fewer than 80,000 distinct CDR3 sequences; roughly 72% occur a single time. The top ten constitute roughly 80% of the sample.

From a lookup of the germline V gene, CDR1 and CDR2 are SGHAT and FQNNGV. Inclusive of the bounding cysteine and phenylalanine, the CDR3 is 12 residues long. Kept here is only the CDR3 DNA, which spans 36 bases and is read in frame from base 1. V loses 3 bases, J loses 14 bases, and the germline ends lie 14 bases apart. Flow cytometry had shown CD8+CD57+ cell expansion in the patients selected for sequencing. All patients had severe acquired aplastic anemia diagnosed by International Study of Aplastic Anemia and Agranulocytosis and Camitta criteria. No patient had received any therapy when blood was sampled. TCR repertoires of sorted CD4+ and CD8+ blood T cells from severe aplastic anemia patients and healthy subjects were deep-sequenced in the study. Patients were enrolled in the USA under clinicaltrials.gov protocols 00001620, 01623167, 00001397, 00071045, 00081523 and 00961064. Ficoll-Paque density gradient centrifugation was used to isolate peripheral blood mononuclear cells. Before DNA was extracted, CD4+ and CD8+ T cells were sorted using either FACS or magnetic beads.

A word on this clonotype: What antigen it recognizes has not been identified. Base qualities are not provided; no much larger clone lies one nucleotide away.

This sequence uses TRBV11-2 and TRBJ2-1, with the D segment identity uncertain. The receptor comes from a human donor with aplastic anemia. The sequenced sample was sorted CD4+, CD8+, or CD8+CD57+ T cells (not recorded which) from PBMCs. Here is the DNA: TGTGCCAGCAGCTTCCAACGCCAACGGGAGTTCTTC. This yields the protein CASSFQRQREFF.